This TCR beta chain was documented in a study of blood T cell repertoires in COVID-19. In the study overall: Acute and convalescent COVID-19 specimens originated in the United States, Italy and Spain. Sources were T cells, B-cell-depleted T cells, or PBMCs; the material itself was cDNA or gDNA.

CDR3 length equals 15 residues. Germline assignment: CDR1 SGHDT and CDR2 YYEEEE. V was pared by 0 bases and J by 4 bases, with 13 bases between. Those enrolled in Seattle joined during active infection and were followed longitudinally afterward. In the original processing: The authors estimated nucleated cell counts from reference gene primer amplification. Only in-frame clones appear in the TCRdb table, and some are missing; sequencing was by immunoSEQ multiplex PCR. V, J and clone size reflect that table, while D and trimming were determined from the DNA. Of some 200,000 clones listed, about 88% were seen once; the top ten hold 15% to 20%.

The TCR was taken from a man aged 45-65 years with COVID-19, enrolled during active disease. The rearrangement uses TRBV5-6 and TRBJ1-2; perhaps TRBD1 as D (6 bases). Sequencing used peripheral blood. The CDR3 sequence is CASSLDWDNTYGYTF. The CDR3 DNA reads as TGTGCCAGCAGCTTGGATTGGGACAACACCTATGGCTACACCTTC. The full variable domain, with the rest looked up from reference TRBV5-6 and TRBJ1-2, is DAGVTQSPTHLIKTRGQQVTLRCSPKSGHDTVSWYQQALGQGPQFIFQYYEEEERQRGNFPDRFSGHQFPNYSSELNVNALLLGDSALYLCASSLDWDNTYGYTFGSGTRLTVV.